The clone carrying this TCR beta chain was seen only a few times. The antigen is unknown. The PCR was carried out with 60 Vbeta primers and 13 Jbeta primers. Clones were read by immunoSEQ multiplex PCR, and TCRdb kept only the in-frame ones, dropping some. Of 100,000 to 120,000 clones in the sample, around 66% were seen once. This entry belongs to a study of cytomegalovirus exposure and HLA in healthy donors. Notes on the study in general: Reports indicate that TCR beta sequences accurately predicted the HLA-A and HLA-B alleles of most subjects.

This TCR came from a man aged 18 to 29 in good health and CMV-seropositive. The sample comprised PBMCs.

This chain's CDR3 is CASSQDPPGTGSYNEQFF. The DNA for the CDR3 is TGCGCCAGCAGCCAAGATCCCCCCGGGACAGGGAGCTACAATGAGCAGTTCTTC. The V and J genes are TRBV4-1 and TRBJ2-1, with TRBD1 identical over 9 bases. Germline assignment: CDR1 MGHRA and CDR2 YSYEKL. This CDR3 is 18 amino acids long. J gave up 3 bases and V 0 bases, and 9 bases lay outside the gene matches.